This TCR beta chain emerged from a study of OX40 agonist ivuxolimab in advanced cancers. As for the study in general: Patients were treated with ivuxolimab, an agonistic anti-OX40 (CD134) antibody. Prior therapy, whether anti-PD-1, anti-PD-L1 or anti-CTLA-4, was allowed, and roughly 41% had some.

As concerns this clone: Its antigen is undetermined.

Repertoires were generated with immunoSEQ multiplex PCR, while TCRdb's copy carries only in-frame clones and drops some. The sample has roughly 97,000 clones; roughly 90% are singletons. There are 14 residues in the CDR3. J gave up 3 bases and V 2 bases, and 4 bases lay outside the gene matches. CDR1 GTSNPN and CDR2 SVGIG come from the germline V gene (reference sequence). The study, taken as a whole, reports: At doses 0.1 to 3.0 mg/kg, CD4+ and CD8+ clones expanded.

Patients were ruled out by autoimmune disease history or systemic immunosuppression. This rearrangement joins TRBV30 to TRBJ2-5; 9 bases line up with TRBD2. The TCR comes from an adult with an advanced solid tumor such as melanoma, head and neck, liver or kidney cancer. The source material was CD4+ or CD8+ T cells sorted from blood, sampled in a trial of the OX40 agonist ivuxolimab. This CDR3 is CAWSSSGVKETQYF. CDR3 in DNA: TGTGCCTGGAGTTCTAGCGGGGTTAAAGAGACCCAGTACTTC.